Following are 7 T cell receptor beta chains from one sample sequenced in a study of spatial heterogeneity in lung cancer (dated by TCRdb to about 2019). This specimen's time point label, interpreted: sample taken at primary tumor resection. The method behind the library was 5' RACE. Sequenced using a NextSeq 500. TCRdb's own reprocessing of the public reads used fastp at Q25 and MiXCR and kept productive beta chains. CDR3 protein duplicates are merged, each entry listing the most common genes and DNA. The sample has 15,000 to 20,000 distinct CDR3 sequences on record, approximately 6.2% of them singletons. The ten largest make up roughly 6.6% of the sample. These receptors have no identified antigens. General study outcomes and caveats: The number of expanded intratumoral alpha and beta TCRs correlated with the tumor nonsynonymous mutation count.

The sequences come from lung tumor tissue, collected at surgery. The receptors shown here come from a male donor with early-stage non-small cell lung cancer.

This clonotype appeared many times. The V and J genes are TRBV4-3 and TRBJ2-1, with 9 bases lining up with TRBD1. Trimming cost V 1 base and J 0 bases; bases outside gene matches: 1. There are 16 residues in the CDR3. Germline CDR1 and CDR2: LGHNA and YSLEER. The DNA for the CDR3 is TGCGCCAGCAGCCAAGCGACAGGGGGCTCCTACAATGAGCAGTTCTTC. Its translation: CASSQATGGSYNEQFF.

This clonotype has ten or more counts. The rearrangement joins TRBV7-6 to TRBJ2-3; perhaps TRBD2 as D (5 bases). CDR3 length: 14 residues. V dropped 4 bases and J dropped 0 bases, with 8 bases sitting between them. Germline CDR1 and CDR2: SGHVS and FNYEAQ. Written as DNA, the CDR3 is TGTGCCAGCAGCTCCGGACTCAGCACAGATACGCAGTATTTT. It yields the protein CASSSGLSTDTQYF.

This clonotype is medium-sized by share. The chain carries TRBV20-1 and TRBJ1-4, with 8 bases lining up with TRBD1. The CDR3 totals 12 residues. With 6 bases clipped from V and 7 bases from J, the junction kept 4 bases outside the gene matches. Germline CDR1 reads DFQATT; CDR2 reads SNEGSKA (reference sequence). CDR3 sequence reads: CSAHDRGEKLFF. Here the CDR3 DNA reads TGCAGTGCCCACGACAGGGGTGAAAAACTGTTTTTT.

This clonotype showed up many times. The rearrangement links TRBV12-3 or TRBV12-4 to TRBJ1-5; D gene unclear. The V end was cut by 3 bases, the J end by 0 bases, with 3 bases between. The CDR3 extends over 13 amino acids. The DNA for the CDR3 is TGTGCCAGCAGTTTTCGTAGCAATCAGCCCCAGCATTTT. This translates into CASSFRSNQPQHF.

This clonotype appeared a few times. V and J are TRBV20-1 and TRBJ2-2, with D unresolved. The germline V gene has CDR1 DFQATT and CDR2 SNEGSKA (reference sequence). The CDR3 is 13 residues long. V lost 1 base and J lost 4, with 7 bases in between. The CDR3 coding sequence is TGCAGTGCTAGAGCTCCTGTCACCGGGGAGCTGTTTTTT. This sequence encodes CSARAPVTGELFF.

In its sample, this clonotype is medium-sized. The chain carries TRBV4-2 and TRBJ1-2; D is ambiguous. The germline V gene has CDR1 LGHNA and CDR2 YNFKEQ. The CDR3 spans 13 residues. The ends were cut back, 0 bases at V and 4 bases at J, with 6 bases in the middle. Here the CDR3 reads CASSQEQTYGYTF. CDR3 nucleotides: TGTGCCAGCAGCCAAGAACAAACCTATGGCTACACCTTC.

This clonotype was recorded many times. This sequence joins TRBV21-1 and TRBJ1-5. TRBV21-1 is labeled a pseudogene. The CDR3 is 14 residues long. Written as DNA, the CDR3 is TGTGCCAGCAGCAAAGTCTACAGAGATCAGCCCCAGCATTTT. It is translated as CASSKVYRDQPQHF.